The next 11 T cell receptor beta chains were all read from a single sample in a study of blood T cell repertoires in COVID-19. The repertoire was sequenced with immunoSEQ multiplex PCR; TCRdb's copy has only in-frame clones and lacks some. The sample has 260,000 or so clones, less than 85% seen once; the top ten hold about 2.5%. Sequencing input: PBMCs or T cells enriched from blood (not recorded which). The receptors come from a woman between 45 and 65 years old who had recovered from COVID-19.

This chain links TRBV2 with TRBJ2-5, with 8 bases aligning to TRBD1. The CDR3 spans 13 residues. V lost 7 bases and J lost 4; bases outside the gene matches: 5. Germline CDR1 is SNHLY and CDR2 is FYNNEI. CDR3 DNA: TGTGCCAGCACCAGGGGGCGCGCAGAGACCCAGTACTTC. Amino acid sequence: CASTRGRAETQYF. Combining the CDR3 with reference TRBV2 and TRBJ2-5 gives the whole variable domain EPEVTQTPSHQVTQMGQEVILRCVPISNHLYFYWYRQILGQKVEFLVSFYNNEISEKSEIFDDQFSVERPDGSNFTLKIRSTKLEDSAMYFCASTRGRAETQYFGPGTRLLVL.

V usage is TRBV29-1 and J usage is TRBJ1-4; D is ambiguous. The germline V gene has CDR1 SQVTM and CDR2 ANQGSEA. Trimming cost V 4 bases and J 4 bases, with 16 bases left between them. The CDR3 extends over 15 amino acids. The CDR3 loop is CSVAGLVRDNEKLFF. CDR3 coding DNA: TGCAGCGTTGCGGGCTTAGTTCGGGATAATGAAAAACTGTTTTTT.

This chain joins TRBV5-1 and TRBJ1-2; TRBD1 matches at 8 bases. This CDR3 contains 13 residues. Germline V gene lookup returns CDR1 SGHRS and CDR2 YFSETQ. V was pared by 4 bases and J by 9 bases, with 8 bases of the junction left unmatched. The CDR3 loop reads CASSQGQGDRYTF. CDR3 coding DNA: TGCGCCAGCAGCCAAGGACAGGGTGATCGCTACACCTTC.

The chain couples TRBV5-1 to TRBJ2-7; 9 bases are shared with TRBD1. CDR3 length: 15 residues. V lost 5 bases, J lost 1 base, and 7 bases stayed unmatched. Germline V gives CDR1 SGHRS, CDR2 YFSETQ. The CDR3 nucleotides read TGCGCCAGCAGAAAGTTGGGACAGGGTTCCTACGAGCAGTACTTC. This sequence encodes CASRKLGQGSYEQYF.

The CDR3 loop reads CASSQEGQGMNTEAFF. In DNA form, the CDR3 reads TGCGCCAGCAGCCAAGAAGGCCAGGGGATGAACACTGAAGCTTTCTTT. The chain uses TRBV4-1 and TRBJ1-1; possible D gene TRBD1, 6 bases. The CDR3 is made up of 16 amino acids. The V end was cut by 0 bases, the J end by 0 bases, with 11 bases between. CDR1 is MGHRA, CDR2 YSYEKL, per germline.

This chain connects TRBV28 to TRBJ2-1; TRBD2 matches at 7 bases. V shed 3 bases and J 8 bases; nucleotides not matched to a gene: 19. Germline values: CDR1 MDHEN, CDR2 SYDVKM. This CDR3 has 18 residues. This CDR3 reads CASSFLKGTIKLRYEQFF. Here the CDR3 DNA reads TGTGCCAGCAGTTTCTTGAAGGGGACTATTAAGTTGCGTTATGAGCAGTTCTTC.

CDR3 protein: CASSVAAGARYEQFF. DNA of the CDR3: TGTGCCAGCAGCGTAGCTGCGGGAGCTCGGTATGAGCAGTTCTTC. This rearrangement joins TRBV9 to TRBJ2-1; 7 bases align to TRBD2. This CDR3 is built from 15 residues. Trimming removed 0 bases from V and 8 bases from J; junction bases left unmatched: 8. Germline V gene data show CDR1 as SGDLS and CDR2 as YYNGEE. Full variable domain (remainder filled in from reference TRBV9 and TRBJ2-1): DSGVTQTPKHLITATGQRVTLRCSPRSGDLSVYWYQQSLDQGLQFLIQYYNGEERAKGNILERFSAQQFPDLHSELNLSSLELGDSALYFCASSVAAGARYEQFFGPGTRLTVL.

In its sample, this clone was seen once. CDR3 sequence reads: CASSDGQGGYEQYF. The CDR3 nucleotides read TGTGCCAGCAGTGATGGACAGGGGGGCTACGAGCAGTACTTC. The chain carries TRBV25-1 and TRBJ2-7; 10 nucleotides agree with TRBD1. Germline CDR1 and CDR2: MGHDK and SYGVNS. V gave up 3 bases and J gave up 3 bases; unmatched junction bases: 2. The CDR3 is made up of 14 amino acids.

This chain uses TRBV6-6 with TRBJ2-7, with a tentative D call TRBD2 (5 bases). The germline gives CDR1 MNHNY, CDR2 SVGAGI (reference sequence). Trimming removed 4 bases from V and 5 bases from J, with 12 bases in between. The CDR3 runs 13 residues. The CDR3 coding sequence is TGTGCCAGCAGTTTGGACTCTGGAAACGAGCAGTACTTC. It encodes CASSLDSGNEQYF.

The rearrangement links TRBV6-5 to TRBJ1-2; 8 positions agree with TRBD1. The CDR3 is made up of 14 amino acids. V was pared by 7 bases and J by 2 bases, with 6 bases of the junction left unmatched. Germline V lookup: CDR1 MNHEY, CDR2 SVGAGI. The CDR3 DNA sequence: TGTGCCAGCAACGACAGGGGAACCAACTATGGCTACACCTTC. Translation gives CASNDRGTNYGYTF.

Here the CDR3 DNA reads TGTGCCAGCAGTGTTCAGGGAGGGATCTACGAGCAGTACTTC. This translates into CASSVQGGIYEQYF. The rearrangement uses TRBV2 and TRBJ2-7; 7 bases line up with TRBD2. This CDR3 region has 14 residues. Trimming at V came to 4 bases and at J to 3 bases, leaving 6 bases not matched to a gene. Germline V gene lookup returns CDR1 SNHLY and CDR2 FYNNEI.